The next 31 T cell receptor beta chains were all read from a single sample in a study of blood T cell repertoires in COVID-19. Produced via immunoSEQ multiplex PCR; TCRdb's table is partial and in-frame only. The sample contains around 200,000 clones, roughly 87% of which appear only once. The material sequenced was peripheral blood. The receptors stem from a man between 40 and 49 years old with active or convalescent COVID-19.

The chain employs TRBV30 and TRBJ1-6, with TRBD1 identical over 8 bases. Germline CDR1 reads GTSNPN; CDR2 reads SVGIG (reference sequence). This CDR3 spans 17 amino acids. Trimming took 2 bases from V and 3 from J; bases not matched to a gene: 9. CDR3: CAWSSSTGAYYNSPLHF. CDR3 DNA sequence: TGTGCCTGGAGTTCTTCGACAGGGGCATACTATAATTCACCCCTCCACTTT.

This rearrangement joins TRBV12-3 or TRBV12-4 to TRBJ1-2; D is unresolved. CDR3 length equals 12 residues. V lost 3 bases to trimming and J lost 5 bases, with 7 bases between them. The CDR3 bases are TGTGCCAGCAGTTTTTCGAGGTATGGCTACACCTTC. It encodes CASSFSRYGYTF.

The chain combines TRBV6-5 with TRBJ2-1; tentatively, D is TRBD1 (5 bases). Trimming removed 8 bases from V and 0 bases from J, with 11 bases in between. The CDR3 length is 14 residues. Germline V gene sequence: CDR1 MNHEY, CDR2 SVGAGI. The CDR3 spells CASGRQSSYNEQFF. CDR3 in DNA: TGTGCCAGCGGCAGACAGAGCTCCTACAATGAGCAGTTCTTC.

Here the CDR3 reads CAWSVLHGESPLHF. CDR3 nucleotides: TGTGCCTGGAGTGTTCTGCACGGGGAATCACCCCTCCACTTT. The rearrangement joins TRBV30 to TRBJ1-6; D gene uncertain. CDR3 size: 14 residues. CDR1 and CDR2 from the germline V gene are GTSNPN and SVGIG (reference sequence). V was pared by 0 bases and J by 10 bases, with 13 bases between. Full variable domain (rest looked up from reference TRBV30 and TRBJ1-6): SQTIHQWPATLVQPVGSPLSLECTVEGTSNPNLYWYRQAAGRGLQLLFYSVGIGQISSEVPQNLSASRPQDRQFILSSKKLLLSDSGFYLCAWSVLHGESPLHFGNGTRLTVT.

The V and J genes are TRBV19 and TRBJ2-1; 10 nucleotides line up with TRBD2. Germline assignment: CDR1 LNHDA and CDR2 SQIVND (reference sequence). This CDR3 is built from 17 residues. Germline trimming cut 8 bases from V and 9 bases from J; bases unmatched to any gene: 19. The CDR3 DNA follows: TGTGCCAGTTCCTTCAAAGGAGGGTCTAGCGGGAGTATTGAGCAGTTCTTC. Amino acids: CASSFKGGSSGSIEQFF. The full variable domain, completed using reference TRBV19 and TRBJ2-1, is DGGITQSPKYLFRKEGQNVTLSCEQNLNHDAMYWYRQDPGQGLRLIYYSQIVNDFQKGDIAEGYSVSREKKESFPLTVTSAQKNPTAFYLCASSFKGGSSGSIEQFFGPGTRLTVL.

The CDR3 DNA is TGTGCCATCAGCGGACAGGGCCGCTCTGGAAACACCATATATTTT. Translation gives CAISGQGRSGNTIYF. V usage is TRBV10-3 and J usage is TRBJ1-3; 8 positions match TRBD1. V was pared by 6 bases and J by 0 bases, with 4 bases of the junction left unmatched. The CDR3 length is 15 residues. Germline lookup yields CDR1 ENHRY and CDR2 SYGVKD.

The chain combines TRBV27 with TRBJ1-6; 9 bases agree with TRBD1. CDR1 MNHEY and CDR2 SMNVEV come from the germline V gene (reference sequence). The CDR3 is 15 amino acids. V shed 6 bases and J 6 bases; nucleotides not matched to a gene: 6. The CDR3 DNA sequence: TGTGCCAGCAGGCCACAGGGGGCGGCTAATTCACCCCTCCACTTT. Encoded protein: CASRPQGAANSPLHF.

The chain recombines TRBV28 with TRBJ2-3; D may be TRBD1 (5 bases). The CDR3 totals 14 residues. V gave up 4 bases and J gave up 1 base, with 9 bases separating them. The germline V gene has CDR1 MDHEN and CDR2 SYDVKM. The CDR3 nucleotides read TGTGCCAGCAGTTCGGAACAGGGCACAGATACGCAGTATTTT. Its protein product is CASSSEQGTDTQYF. Looking up the rest from reference TRBV28 and TRBJ2-3 gives the full variable domain: DVKVTQSSRYLVKRTGEKVFLECVQDMDHENMFWYRQDPGLGLRLIYFSYDVKMKEKGDIPEGYSVSREKKERFSLILESASTNQTSMYLCASSSEQGTDTQYFGPGTRLTVL.

V usage is TRBV19 and J usage is TRBJ1-1, with 10 nucleotides matching TRBD1. The length of the CDR3 is 17 residues. In germline, CDR1 is LNHDA, CDR2 SQIVND (reference sequence). V trimming: 5 bases; J trimming: 0 bases; junction bases outside the gene matches: 9. CDR3: CASSARDRGNMNTEAFF. The CDR3 DNA sequence: TGTGCCAGTAGTGCAAGGGACAGGGGAAATATGAACACTGAAGCTTTCTTT.

This clone was seen just once. The V gene is TRBV5-1, the J gene TRBJ2-7; D gene uncertain. The CDR3 consists of 14 residues. V was pared by 4 bases and J by 1 base, with 12 bases between. Germline loops: CDR1 SGHRS, CDR2 YFSETQ. The DNA of the CDR3 is TGCGCCAGCAGCGTAGCCCCGCCATCCTACGAGCAGTACTTC. As protein: CASSVAPPSYEQYF.

The chain links TRBV24-1 to TRBJ2-7, with 9 positions matching TRBD1. In germline, CDR1 is KGHDR, CDR2 SFDVKD. The ends lost 9 bases at V and 5 bases at J; junction bases unmatched: 10. The CDR3 covers 14 residues. The CDR3 loop reads CATSRTGEIDEQYF. In nucleotides, the CDR3 is TGTGCCACCTCCCGGACAGGGGAAATCGACGAGCAGTACTTC.

The chain couples TRBV7-9 to TRBJ1-5; 8 positions match TRBD1. The V and J ends lost 8 bases and 7 bases, in that order; junction bases with no gene match: 10. Germline CDR1 is SEHNR and CDR2 is FQNEAQ (reference sequence). The CDR3 sequence is 14 residues long. The CDR3 is CASAPSGGWQPQHF. As DNA, the CDR3 is TGTGCCAGCGCTCCGTCAGGGGGCTGGCAGCCCCAGCATTTT.

The J gene is TRBJ2-7, the V gene TRBV12-3 or TRBV12-4; a weak D match, TRBD1 (5 bases). The CDR3 is 11 amino acids. Trimming left V 2 bases short and J 9 bases short, with 8 bases between. In DNA form, the CDR3 reads TGTGCCAGCAGTTTAATGGGGCGGCAGTACTTC. Protein product: CASSLMGRQYF.

This chain links TRBV19 with TRBJ2-1, with D tentatively TRBD2 (6 bases). The V gene lost 4 bases and the J gene lost 0 bases, with 10 bases spanning the gap. The germline V gene encodes CDR1 LNHDA and CDR2 SQIVND (reference sequence). The CDR3 totals 15 residues. The CDR3 reads CASSSAGSSYNEQFF. In DNA form, the CDR3 reads TGTGCCAGTAGTAGTGCGGGGAGCTCCTACAATGAGCAGTTCTTC. The complete variable domain, with remaining parts taken from reference TRBV19 and TRBJ2-1, reads DGGITQSPKYLFRKEGQNVTLSCEQNLNHDAMYWYRQDPGQGLRLIYYSQIVNDFQKGDIAEGYSVSREKKESFPLTVTSAQKNPTAFYLCASSSAGSSYNEQFFGPGTRLTVL.

V gene TRBV4-1 combines with J gene TRBJ2-5, with TRBD2 matching over 13 bases. This CDR3 has 17 amino acids. V lost 4 bases and J lost 3; bases outside the gene matches: 8. The germline gives CDR1 MGHRA, CDR2 YSYEKL. CDR3 region: CASSPNPGTSGKETQYF. The DNA for the CDR3 is TGCGCCAGCAGCCCGAACCCCGGGACTAGCGGGAAAGAGACCCAGTACTTC.

The V gene is TRBV5-1, the J gene TRBJ1-4; no clear D. CDR3 size: 15 residues. CDR1 and CDR2 (germline): SGHRS, YFSETQ. V was pared by 0 bases and J by 0 bases, with 6 bases between. The CDR3 nucleotides are TGCGCCAGCAGCTTGGAGCGGGCAACTAATGAAAAACTGTTTTTT. Translated: CASSLERATNEKLFF.

About this clone: The identical CDR3 is also encoded by other nucleotide sequences in the sample. CDR3: CASSLGGTYEQYF. The CDR3 DNA follows: TGTGCCAGCAGCTTAGGCGGCACCTACGAGCAGTACTTC. J is TRBJ2-7 and V is TRBV7-8; D is unresolved. Germline assignment: CDR1 SGHVS and CDR2 FQNEAQ. V was cut by 1 base and J by 2 bases, with 6 bases left in between. This CDR3 is built from 13 residues.

Comment on this clone: Distinct nucleotide sequences in the sample also encode this CDR3. V gene TRBV5-1 combines with J gene TRBJ1-1; TRBD1 is a possible D gene (6 bases). This CDR3 contains 14 residues. V dropped 3 bases and J dropped 0 bases, with 9 bases sitting between them. The germline V gene encodes CDR1 SGHRS and CDR2 YFSETQ. The CDR3 DNA sequence: TGCGCCAGCAGCTCGGACAGATTGAACACTGAAGCTTTCTTT. It codes for CASSSDRLNTEAFF. The full variable domain, in which reference TRBV5-1 and TRBJ1-1 provide the parts outside the CDR3, is KAGVTQTPRYLIKTRGQQVTLSCSPISGHRSVSWYQQTPGQGLQFLFEYFSETQRNKGNFPGRFSGRQFSNSRSEMNVSTLELGDSALYLCASSSDRLNTEAFFGQGTRLTVV.

The chain is built from TRBV18 and TRBJ2-5; 7 bases align to TRBD1. V was clipped by 3 bases and J by 4 bases; unmatched bases: 8. Per the germline V gene, CDR1 is KGHSH and CDR2 is LQKENI. The CDR3 extends over 15 amino acids. The CDR3 is CASSPTWDSRETQYF. The CDR3 DNA reads TGTGCCAGCTCACCGACATGGGACAGCCGAGAGACCCAGTACTTC.

The J gene is TRBJ1-5, the V gene TRBV2; no clear D. Germline CDR1 SNHLY, CDR2 FYNNEI. Trimming removed 6 bases at V and 6 bases at J, with 15 bases between. The CDR3 totals 14 residues. CDR3 loop: CASSTDSLLQPQHF. In DNA form, the CDR3 reads TGTGCCAGCAGCACGGACTCGTTGCTTCAGCCCCAGCATTTT.

This sequence joins TRBV28 and TRBJ2-5, with D perhaps matching TRBD2 (7 bases). V was trimmed by 7 bases and J by 1 base, leaving 16 bases between them. The CDR3 has 15 residues. In germline, CDR1 is MDHEN, CDR2 SYDVKM. The CDR3: CASNGRRGLQETQYF. DNA of the CDR3: TGTGCCAGCAACGGGCGGCGGGGGCTCCAAGAGACCCAGTACTTC.

The chain employs TRBV5-1 and TRBJ2-1; D call uncertain. The CDR3 runs 15 residues. Germline-derived CDR1 and CDR2 are SGHRS and YFSETQ. Between the trimmed V and J ends, which lost 1 base and 4 bases, there was a span of 12 bases. For the CDR3, the DNA is TGCGCCAGCAGCTTGAACGTTGGAGATTACAATGAGCAGTTCTTC. Amino acid sequence: CASSLNVGDYNEQFF.

The chain couples TRBV4-1 to TRBJ2-5, with D possibly being TRBD2 (5 bases). The CDR3 spans 16 residues. Germline V gene lookup returns CDR1 MGHRA and CDR2 YSYEKL. V was clipped by 0 bases and J by 3 bases, with 14 bases between them. The DNA for the CDR3 is TGCGCCAGCAGCCAAGATGGCCTAGCTCGGGAAGAGACCCAGTACTTC. This encodes CASSQDGLAREETQYF.

The rearrangement joins TRBV14 to TRBJ2-5; 8 nucleotides match TRBD2. This CDR3 has 17 amino acids. Germline assignment: CDR1 SGHDN and CDR2 FVKESK. V gave up 1 base and J gave up 6 bases; unmatched junction bases: 13. The CDR3 region is CASSQGTSGPVGKTQYF. The CDR3 DNA reads as TGTGCCAGCAGCCAAGGAACTAGCGGCCCAGTCGGGAAGACCCAGTACTTC.

This clone qualifies as medium-sized (0.01 to 0.1%). This rearrangement joins TRBV6-4 to TRBJ2-3, with TRBD2 matching over 8 bases. The CDR3 totals 15 residues. The germline CDR1 and CDR2 sequences are MRHNA and SNTAGT. V shed 3 bases, J shed 3 bases, and the junction held 5 bases outside the gene matches. The CDR3 spells CASSEGASGTDTQYF. DNA of the CDR3: TGTGCCAGCAGTGAGGGGGCTAGCGGGACAGATACGCAGTATTTT.

V and J are TRBV10-2 and TRBJ1-1, with D maybe TRBD1 (6 bases). The germline V gene has CDR1 WSHSY and CDR2 SAAADI. The V gene lost 7 bases and the J gene lost 6 bases, with 21 bases spanning the gap. This CDR3 contains 15 residues. CDR3 in DNA: TGCGCCAGCAACCTCTTACAGGGCGCTGGGGCTGAAGCTTTCTTT. Protein sequence: CASNLLQGAGAEAFF.

The CDR3 bases are TGTGCCAGCAGTTCCTTTAGAGGATCCGGGGAGCTGTTTTTT. It yields the protein CASSSFRGSGELFF. The chain carries TRBV27 and TRBJ2-2, with D uncertain. The CDR3 length is 14 residues. CDR1 is MNHEY, CDR2 SMNVEV, per germline (reference sequence). Trimming took 4 bases from V and 6 from J, leaving 12 bases between them.

The chain carries TRBV18 and TRBJ1-5; D gene ambiguous. V lost 2 bases to trimming and J lost 0 bases, with 8 bases between them. The CDR3 covers 15 residues. The germline gives CDR1 KGHSH, CDR2 LQKENI. In DNA form, the CDR3 reads TGTGCCAGCTCACCAGGTACATATAGCAATCAGCCCCAGCATTTT. Translation: CASSPGTYSNQPQHF.

This clone was counted once. The chain combines TRBV11-2 with TRBJ2-1; 10 bases map to TRBD2. The germline CDR1 and CDR2 sequences are SGHAT and FQNNGV. The CDR3 consists of 15 residues. Trimming removed 5 bases from V and 6 bases from J; junction bases left unmatched: 7. The CDR3 coding sequence is TGTGCCAGCAGCCTACGACTAGCGGGTGTCAATGAGCAGTTCTTC. It translates to CASSLRLAGVNEQFF.

The table lists this clone with a few counts. The V gene is TRBV7-3, the J gene TRBJ1-5, with D maybe TRBD1 (5 bases). This CDR3 comprises 13 residues. The germline V gene encodes CDR1 SGHTA and CDR2 FQGTGA. V lost 3 bases, J lost 6 bases, and 9 bases lay in between. As DNA, the CDR3 is TGTGCCAGCAGCTTGGGGGGAGGTCAGCCCCAGCATTTT. Its translation is CASSLGGGQPQHF.

This clone was seen a single time. The rearrangement links TRBV4-1 to TRBJ2-7; 7 nucleotides agree with TRBD1. Germline CDR1 is MGHRA and CDR2 is YSYEKL. The CDR3 is 15 residues long. The V gene end was trimmed by 3 bases and the J gene end by 2 bases; junction bases not matched to a gene: 7. CDR3 DNA sequence: TGCGCCAGCAGCCATTCTAGGACAGGTACCTACGAGCAGTACTTC. Its protein is CASSHSRTGTYEQYF.